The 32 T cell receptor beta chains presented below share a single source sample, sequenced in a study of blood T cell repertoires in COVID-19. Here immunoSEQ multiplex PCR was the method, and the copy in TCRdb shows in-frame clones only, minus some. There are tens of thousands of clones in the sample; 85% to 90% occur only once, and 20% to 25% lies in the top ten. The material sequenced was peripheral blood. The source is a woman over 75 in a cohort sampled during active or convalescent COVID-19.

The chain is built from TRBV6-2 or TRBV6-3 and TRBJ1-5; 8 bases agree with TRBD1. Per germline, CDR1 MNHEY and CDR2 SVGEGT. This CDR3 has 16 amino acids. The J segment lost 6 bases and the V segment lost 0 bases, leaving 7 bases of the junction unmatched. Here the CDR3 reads CASSYSLTGGGQPQHF. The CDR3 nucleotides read TGTGCCAGCAGTTACTCGCTAACAGGGGGTGGTCAGCCCCAGCATTTT.

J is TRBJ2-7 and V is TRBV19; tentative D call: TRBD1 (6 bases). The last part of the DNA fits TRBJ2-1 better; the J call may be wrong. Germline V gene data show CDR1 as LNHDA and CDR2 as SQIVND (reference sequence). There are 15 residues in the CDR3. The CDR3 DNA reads TGTGCCAGTAGTATAGGAGGCCAGGGGAAGTATGAGCAGTTCTTC. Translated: CASSIGGQGKYEQFF.

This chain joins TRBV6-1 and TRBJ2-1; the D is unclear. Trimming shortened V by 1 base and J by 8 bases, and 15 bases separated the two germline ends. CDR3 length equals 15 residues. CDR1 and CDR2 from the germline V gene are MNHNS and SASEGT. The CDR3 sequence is CASSEEWATFHEQFF. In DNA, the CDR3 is TGTGCCAGCAGTGAAGAATGGGCCACTTTTCATGAGCAGTTCTTC.

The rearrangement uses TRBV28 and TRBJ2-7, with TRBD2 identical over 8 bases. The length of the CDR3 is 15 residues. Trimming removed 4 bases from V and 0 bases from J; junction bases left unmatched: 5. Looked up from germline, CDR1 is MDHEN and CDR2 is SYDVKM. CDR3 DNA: TGTGCCAGCAGTTCCACTACTAGCGGCTCCTACGAGCAGTACTTC. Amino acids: CASSSTTSGSYEQYF.

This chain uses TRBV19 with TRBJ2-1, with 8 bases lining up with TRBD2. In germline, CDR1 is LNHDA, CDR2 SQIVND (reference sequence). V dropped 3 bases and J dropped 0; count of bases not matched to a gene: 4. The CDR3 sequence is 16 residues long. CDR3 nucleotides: TGTGCCAGTAGTATCGGCCTAGCGGGCTCCTACAATGAGCAGTTCTTC. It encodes CASSIGLAGSYNEQFF.

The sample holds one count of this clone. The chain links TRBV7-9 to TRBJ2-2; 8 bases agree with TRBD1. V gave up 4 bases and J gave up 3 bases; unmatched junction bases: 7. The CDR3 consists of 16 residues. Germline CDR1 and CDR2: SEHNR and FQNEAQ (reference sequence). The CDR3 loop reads CASSSWTGIDTGELFF. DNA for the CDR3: TGTGCCAGCAGCTCCTGGACAGGGATAGACACCGGGGAGCTGTTTTTT.

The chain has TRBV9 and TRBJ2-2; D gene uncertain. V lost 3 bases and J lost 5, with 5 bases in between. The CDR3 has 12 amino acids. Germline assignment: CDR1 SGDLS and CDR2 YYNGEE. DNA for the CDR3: TGTGCCAGCAGCGGAGCTACCGGGGAGCTGTTTTTT. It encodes CASSGATGELFF.

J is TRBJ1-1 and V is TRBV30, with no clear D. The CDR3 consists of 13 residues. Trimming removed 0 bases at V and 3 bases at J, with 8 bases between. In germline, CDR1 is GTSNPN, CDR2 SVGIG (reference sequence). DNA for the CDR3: TGTGCCTGGAGTGTACGCCGCGACACTGAAGCTTTCTTT. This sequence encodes CAWSVRRDTEAFF.

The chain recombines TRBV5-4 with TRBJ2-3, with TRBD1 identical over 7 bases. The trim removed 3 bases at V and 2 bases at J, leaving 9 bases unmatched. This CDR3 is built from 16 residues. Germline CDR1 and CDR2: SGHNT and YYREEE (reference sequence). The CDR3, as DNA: TGTGCCAGCAGCTCGGGATGGACAGGATCCACAGATACGCAGTATTTT. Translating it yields CASSSGWTGSTDTQYF. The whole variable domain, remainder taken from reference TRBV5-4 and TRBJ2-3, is ETGVTQSPTHLIKTRGQQVTLRCSSQSGHNTVSWYQQALGQGPQFIFQYYREEENGRGNFPPRFSGLQFPNYSSELNVNALELDDSALYLCASSSGWTGSTDTQYFGPGTRLTVL.

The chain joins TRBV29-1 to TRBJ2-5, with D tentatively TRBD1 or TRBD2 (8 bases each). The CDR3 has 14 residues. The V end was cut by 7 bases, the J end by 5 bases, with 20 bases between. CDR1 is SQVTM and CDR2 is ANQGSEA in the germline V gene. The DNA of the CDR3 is TGCAGCGCGGGGGGGCAGGGGGCGCCGGAGACCCAGTACTTC. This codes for CSAGGQGAPETQYF.

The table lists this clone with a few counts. CDR3 DNA: TGTGCCAGCTCAATAATCGGGGATTCCCCGGACTATGGCTACACCTTC. It encodes CASSIIGDSPDYGYTF. The chain employs TRBV19 and TRBJ1-2; D unresolved. Trimming pared 9 bases from V and 3 bases from J, leaving 23 bases between. The length of the CDR3 is 16 residues. CDR1 LNHDA and CDR2 SQIVND come from the germline V gene (reference sequence). Variable domain in full (rest from reference TRBV19 and TRBJ1-2): DGGITQSPKYLFRKEGQNVTLSCEQNLNHDAMYWYRQDPGQGLRLIYYSQIVNDFQKGDIAEGYSVSREKKESFPLTVTSAQKNPTAFYLCASSIIGDSPDYGYTFGSGTRLTVV.

In nucleotides, the CDR3 is TGTGCCAGTACTCCTATGCACTCTTCACCCCTCCACTTT. This codes for CASTPMHSSPLHF. This chain uses TRBV19 with TRBJ1-6; D is unclear. Looked up from germline, CDR1 is LNHDA and CDR2 is SQIVND (reference sequence). The CDR3 extends over 13 amino acids. The germline V and J ends were trimmed by 7 bases and 9 bases, with 13 bases remaining between them. Looking up the rest from reference TRBV19 and TRBJ1-6 gives the full variable domain: DGGITQSPKYLFRKEGQNVTLSCEQNLNHDAMYWYRQDPGQGLRLIYYSQIVNDFQKGDIAEGYSVSREKKESFPLTVTSAQKNPTAFYLCASTPMHSSPLHFGNGTRLTVT.

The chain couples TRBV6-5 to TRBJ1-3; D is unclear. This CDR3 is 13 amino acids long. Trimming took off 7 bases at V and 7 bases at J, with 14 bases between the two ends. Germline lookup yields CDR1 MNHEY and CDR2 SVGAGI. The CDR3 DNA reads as TGTGCCAGCAATGGAGGAAGCTCCAACACCATATATTTT. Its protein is CASNGGSSNTIYF.

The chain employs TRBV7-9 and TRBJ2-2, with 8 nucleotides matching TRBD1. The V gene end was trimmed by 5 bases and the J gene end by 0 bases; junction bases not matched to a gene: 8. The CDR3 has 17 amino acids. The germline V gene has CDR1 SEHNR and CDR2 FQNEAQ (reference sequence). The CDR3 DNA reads TGTGCCAGCAGCCCAGGGGGCTCGGGCTCGAACACCGGGGAGCTGTTTTTT. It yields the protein CASSPGGSGSNTGELFF.

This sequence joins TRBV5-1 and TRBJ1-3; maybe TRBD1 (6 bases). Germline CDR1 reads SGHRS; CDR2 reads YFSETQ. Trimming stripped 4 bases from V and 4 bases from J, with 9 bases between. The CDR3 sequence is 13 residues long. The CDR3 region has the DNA TGCGCCAGCAGCACGGGACAAGGAAACACCATATATTTT. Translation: CASSTGQGNTIYF.

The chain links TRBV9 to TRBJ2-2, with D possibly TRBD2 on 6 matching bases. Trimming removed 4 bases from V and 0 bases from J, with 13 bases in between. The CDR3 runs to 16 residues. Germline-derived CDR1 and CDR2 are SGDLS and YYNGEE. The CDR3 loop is CASSTPGTSNTGELFF. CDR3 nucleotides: TGTGCCAGCAGCACCCCCGGGACTTCGAACACCGGGGAGCTGTTTTTT.

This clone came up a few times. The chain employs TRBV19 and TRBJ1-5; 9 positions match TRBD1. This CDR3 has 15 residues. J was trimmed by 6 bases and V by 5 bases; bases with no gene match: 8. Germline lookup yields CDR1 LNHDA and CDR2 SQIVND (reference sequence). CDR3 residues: CASSPSGQGFQPQHF. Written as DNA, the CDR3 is TGTGCCAGTAGTCCTTCGGGACAGGGTTTTCAGCCCCAGCATTTT.

CDR3 coding DNA: TGTGCCAGCAGCTTAGGGCAGGGCGACGAAAAACTGTTTTTT. It yields the protein CASSLGQGDEKLFF. The chain joins TRBV7-9 to TRBJ1-4; perhaps TRBD1 as D (5 bases). Trimming stripped 1 base from V and 8 bases from J, with 11 bases between. This CDR3 has 14 residues. Germline V gene lookup returns CDR1 SEHNR and CDR2 FQNEAQ (reference sequence).

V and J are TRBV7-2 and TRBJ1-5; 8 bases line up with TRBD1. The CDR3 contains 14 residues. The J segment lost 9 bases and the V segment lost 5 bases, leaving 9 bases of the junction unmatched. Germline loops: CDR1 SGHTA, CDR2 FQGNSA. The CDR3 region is CASSGTGGERPQHF. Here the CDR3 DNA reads TGTGCCAGCAGCGGGACAGGTGGCGAAAGGCCCCAGCATTTT.

CDR3 bases: TGTGCCAGCAGCGTATCGACAGCACGAGATGAAAAACTGTTTTTT. Protein product: CASSVSTARDEKLFF. The chain recombines TRBV9 with TRBJ1-4; tentative D call: TRBD1 (5 bases). Trimming shortened V by 1 base and J by 6 bases, and 13 bases separated the two germline ends. The V gene's germline CDR1 is SGDLS and CDR2 YYNGEE. The CDR3 covers 15 residues.

The CDR3 DNA follows: TGTGCCAGCAGTTTCCAGGGAACAGGCTATGGCTACACCTTC. It codes for CASSFQGTGYGYTF. J is TRBJ1-2 and V is TRBV28; D is perhaps TRBD1 (5 bases). The V and J ends lost 3 bases and 4 bases respectively, with 12 bases between them. The CDR3 has 14 amino acids. Looked up from germline, CDR1 is MDHEN and CDR2 is SYDVKM.

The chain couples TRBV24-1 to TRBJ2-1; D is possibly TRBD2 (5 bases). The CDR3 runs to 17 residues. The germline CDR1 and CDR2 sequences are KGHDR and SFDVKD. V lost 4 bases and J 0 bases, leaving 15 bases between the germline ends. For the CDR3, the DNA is TGTGCCACCAGTGACCAAACTAGAGGCCCCTCCTACAATGAGCAGTTCTTC. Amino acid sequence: CATSDQTRGPSYNEQFF.

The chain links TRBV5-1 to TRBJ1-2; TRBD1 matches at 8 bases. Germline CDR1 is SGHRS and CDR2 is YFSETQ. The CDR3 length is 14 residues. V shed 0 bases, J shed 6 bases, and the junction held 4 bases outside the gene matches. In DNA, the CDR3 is TGCGCCAGCAGCTTGGACCAGGGGGCTCATGGCTACACCTTC. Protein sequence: CASSLDQGAHGYTF.

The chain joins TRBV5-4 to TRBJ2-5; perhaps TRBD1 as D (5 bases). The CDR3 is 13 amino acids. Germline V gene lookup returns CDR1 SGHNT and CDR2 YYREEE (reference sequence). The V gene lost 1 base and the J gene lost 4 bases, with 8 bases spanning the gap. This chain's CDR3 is CASSLQGSETQYF. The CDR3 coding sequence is TGTGCCAGCAGCTTGCAGGGATCAGAGACCCAGTACTTC.

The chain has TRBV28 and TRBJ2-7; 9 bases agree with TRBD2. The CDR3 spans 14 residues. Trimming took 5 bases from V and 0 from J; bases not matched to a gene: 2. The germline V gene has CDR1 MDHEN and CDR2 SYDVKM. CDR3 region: CASSHSGSSYEQYF. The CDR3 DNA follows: TGTGCCAGCAGTCATAGCGGGAGCTCCTACGAGCAGTACTTC.

CDR3 nucleotides: TGTGCCTGGAGTGGGCTCTCTGGGGCCAACGTCCTGACTTTC. Amino acids: CAWSGLSGANVLTF. This rearrangement joins TRBV30 to TRBJ2-6; D gene uncertain. CDR1 GTSNPN and CDR2 SVGIG come from the germline V gene (reference sequence). V was cut by 1 base and J by 0 bases, with 4 bases left in between. This CDR3 has 14 residues.

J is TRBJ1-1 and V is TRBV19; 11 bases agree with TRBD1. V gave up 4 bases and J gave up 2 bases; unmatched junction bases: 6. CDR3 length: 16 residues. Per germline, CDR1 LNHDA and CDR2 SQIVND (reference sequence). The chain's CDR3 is CASSTGQGASNTEAFF. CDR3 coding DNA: TGTGCCAGTAGTACAGGACAGGGGGCGTCCAACACTGAAGCTTTCTTT.

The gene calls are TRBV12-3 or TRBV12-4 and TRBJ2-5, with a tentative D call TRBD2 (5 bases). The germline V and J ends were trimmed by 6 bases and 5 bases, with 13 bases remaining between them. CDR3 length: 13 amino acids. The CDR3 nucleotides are TGTGCCAGCAGCTCCTACGCGGGCGAGACCCAGTACTTC. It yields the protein CASSSYAGETQYF.

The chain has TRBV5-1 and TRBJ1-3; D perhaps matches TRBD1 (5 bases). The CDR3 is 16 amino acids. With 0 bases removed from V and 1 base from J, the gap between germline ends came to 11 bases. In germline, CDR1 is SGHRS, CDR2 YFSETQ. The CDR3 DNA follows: TGCGCCAGCAGCTTGGGCAGGGTAGGATCTGGAAACACCATATATTTT. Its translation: CASSLGRVGSGNTIYF.

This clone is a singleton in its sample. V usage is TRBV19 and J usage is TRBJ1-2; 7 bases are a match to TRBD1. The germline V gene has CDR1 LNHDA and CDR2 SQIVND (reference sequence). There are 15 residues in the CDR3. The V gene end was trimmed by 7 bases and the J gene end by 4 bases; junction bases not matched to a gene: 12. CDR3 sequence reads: CASKPTGTAAYGYTF. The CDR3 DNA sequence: TGTGCCAGTAAACCTACCGGGACAGCAGCCTATGGCTACACCTTC.

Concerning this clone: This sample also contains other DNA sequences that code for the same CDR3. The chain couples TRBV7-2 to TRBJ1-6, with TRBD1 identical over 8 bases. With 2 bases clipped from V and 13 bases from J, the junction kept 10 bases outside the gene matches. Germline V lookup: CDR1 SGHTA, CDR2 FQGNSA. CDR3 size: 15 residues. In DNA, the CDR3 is TGTGCCAGCAGCTTACAGGGGGCGGGCTGGGCGCCCCTCCACTTT. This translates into CASSLQGAGWAPLHF.

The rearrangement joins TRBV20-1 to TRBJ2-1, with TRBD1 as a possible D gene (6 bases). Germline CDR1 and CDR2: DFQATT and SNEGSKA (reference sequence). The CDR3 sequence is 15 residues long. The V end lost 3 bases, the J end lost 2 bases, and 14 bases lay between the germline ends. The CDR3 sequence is CSASGATGTYNEQFF. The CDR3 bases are TGCAGTGCTAGTGGGGCTACAGGGACCTACAATGAGCAGTTCTTC.